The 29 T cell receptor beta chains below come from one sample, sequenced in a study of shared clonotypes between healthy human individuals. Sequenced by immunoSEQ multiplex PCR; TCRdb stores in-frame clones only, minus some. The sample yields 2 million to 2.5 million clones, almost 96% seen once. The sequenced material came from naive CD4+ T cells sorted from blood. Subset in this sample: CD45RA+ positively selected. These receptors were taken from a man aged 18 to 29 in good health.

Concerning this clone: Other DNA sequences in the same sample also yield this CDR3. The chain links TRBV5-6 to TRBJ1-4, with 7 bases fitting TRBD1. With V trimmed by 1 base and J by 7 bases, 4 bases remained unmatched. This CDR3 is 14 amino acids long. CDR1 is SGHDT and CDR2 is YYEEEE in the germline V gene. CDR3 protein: CASSLKGAGEKLFF. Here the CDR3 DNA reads TGTGCCAGCAGCTTGAAGGGGGCGGGTGAAAAACTGTTTTTT.

The CDR3 protein is CASSYGRLVGEQYF. The CDR3 DNA sequence: TGTGCCAGCAGCTACGGACGGCTCGTGGGCGAGCAGTACTTC. The chain carries TRBV6-5 and TRBJ2-7; the D is unclear. Germline CDR1 reads MNHEY; CDR2 reads SVGAGI. Trimming removed 6 bases at V and 6 bases at J, with 18 bases between. This CDR3 has 14 amino acids.

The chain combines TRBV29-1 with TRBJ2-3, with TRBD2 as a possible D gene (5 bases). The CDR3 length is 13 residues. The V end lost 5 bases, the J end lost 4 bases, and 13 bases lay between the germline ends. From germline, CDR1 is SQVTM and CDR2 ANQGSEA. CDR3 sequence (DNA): TGCAGCGTTAGAGGGTCCCTGGCAGATACGCAGTATTTT. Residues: CSVRGSLADTQYF.

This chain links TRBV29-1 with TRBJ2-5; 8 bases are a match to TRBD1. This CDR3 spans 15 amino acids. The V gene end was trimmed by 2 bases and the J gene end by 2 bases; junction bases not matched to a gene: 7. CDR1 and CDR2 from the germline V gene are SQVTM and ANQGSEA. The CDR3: CSVEPGRGLQETQYF. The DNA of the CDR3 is TGCAGCGTTGAACCTGGCAGGGGGCTGCAAGAGACCCAGTACTTC. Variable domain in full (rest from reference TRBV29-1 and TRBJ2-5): SAVISQKPSRDICQRGTSLTIQCQVDSQVTMMFWYRQQPGQSLTLIATANQGSEATYESGFVIDKFPISRPNLTFSTLTVSNMSPEDSSIYLCSVEPGRGLQETQYFGPGTRLLVL.

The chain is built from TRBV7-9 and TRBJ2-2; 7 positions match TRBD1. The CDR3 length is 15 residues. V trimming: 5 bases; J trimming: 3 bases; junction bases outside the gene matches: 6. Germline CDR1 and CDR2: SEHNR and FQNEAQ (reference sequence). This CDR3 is CASSPGTAYTGELFF. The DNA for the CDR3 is TGTGCCAGCAGCCCTGGGACAGCCTACACCGGGGAGCTGTTTTTT.

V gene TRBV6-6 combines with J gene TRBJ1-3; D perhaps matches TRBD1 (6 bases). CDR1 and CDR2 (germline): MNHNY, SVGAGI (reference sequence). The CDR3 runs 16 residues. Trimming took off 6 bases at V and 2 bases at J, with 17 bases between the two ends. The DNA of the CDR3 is TGTGCCAGCAGCCGCAACAGGGTCTCTCCTGGAAACACCATATATTTT. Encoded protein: CASSRNRVSPGNTIYF.

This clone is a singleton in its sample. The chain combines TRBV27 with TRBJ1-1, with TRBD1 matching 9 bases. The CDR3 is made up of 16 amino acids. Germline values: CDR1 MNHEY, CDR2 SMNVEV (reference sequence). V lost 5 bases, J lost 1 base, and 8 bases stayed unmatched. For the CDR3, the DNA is TGTGCCAGCAGTCGGACAGGGGAGCGGGGGAACACTGAAGCTTTCTTT. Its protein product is CASSRTGERGNTEAFF.

The CDR3 here is CASSLAGTGTNTEAFF. The DNA of the CDR3 is TGCGCCAGCAGCTTGGCCGGTACAGGGACGAACACTGAAGCTTTCTTT. V is TRBV5-1 and J is TRBJ1-1; the D gene is possibly TRBD1 (6 bases). Germline assignment: CDR1 SGHRS and CDR2 YFSETQ. V was pared by 0 bases and J by 1 base, with 13 bases between. This CDR3 region has 16 residues.

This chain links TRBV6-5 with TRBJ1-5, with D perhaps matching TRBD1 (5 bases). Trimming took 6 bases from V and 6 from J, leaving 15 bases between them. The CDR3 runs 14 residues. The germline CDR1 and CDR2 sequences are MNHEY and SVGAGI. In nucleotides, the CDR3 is TGTGCCAGCAGGCCCCGGGACCTATTTCAGCCCCAGCATTTT. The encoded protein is CASRPRDLFQPQHF.

In nucleotides, the CDR3 is TGTGCCAGCAGCTTAGGGGGGTTGGAGACCCAGTACTTC. It codes for CASSLGGLETQYF. The genes are TRBV11-2 and TRBJ2-5; D tentatively reads TRBD1 or TRBD2 (5 bases each). There are 13 residues in the CDR3. CDR1 SGHAT and CDR2 FQNNGV come from the germline V gene. The V gene lost 1 base and the J gene lost 5 bases, with 8 bases spanning the gap.

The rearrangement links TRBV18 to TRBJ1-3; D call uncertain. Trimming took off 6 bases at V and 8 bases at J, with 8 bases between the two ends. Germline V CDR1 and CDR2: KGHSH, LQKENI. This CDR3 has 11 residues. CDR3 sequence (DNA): TGTGCCAGCTCTCCAGGATACACCATATATTTT. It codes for CASSPGYTIYF.

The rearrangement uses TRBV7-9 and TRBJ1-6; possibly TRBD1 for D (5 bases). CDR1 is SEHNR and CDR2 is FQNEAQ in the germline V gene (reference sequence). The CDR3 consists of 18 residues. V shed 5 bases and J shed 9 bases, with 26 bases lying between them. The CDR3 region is CASSDRDAGEAVGSPLHF. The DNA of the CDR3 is TGTGCCAGCAGCGACCGGGACGCTGGGGAGGCGGTGGGTTCACCCCTCCACTTT.

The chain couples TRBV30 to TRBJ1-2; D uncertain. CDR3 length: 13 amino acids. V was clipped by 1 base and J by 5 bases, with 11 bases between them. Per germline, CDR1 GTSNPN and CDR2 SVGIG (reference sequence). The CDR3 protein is CAWSEAMVYGYTF. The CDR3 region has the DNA TGTGCCTGGAGTGAGGCGATGGTATATGGCTACACCTTC.

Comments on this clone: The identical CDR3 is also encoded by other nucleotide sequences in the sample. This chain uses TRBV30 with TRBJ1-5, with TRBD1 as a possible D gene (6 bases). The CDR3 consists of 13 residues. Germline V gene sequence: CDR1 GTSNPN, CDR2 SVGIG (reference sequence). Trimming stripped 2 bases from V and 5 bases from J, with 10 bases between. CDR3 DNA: TGTGCCTGGAGTAGCGGGGGCGATCAGCCCCAGCATTTT. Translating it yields CAWSSGGDQPQHF.

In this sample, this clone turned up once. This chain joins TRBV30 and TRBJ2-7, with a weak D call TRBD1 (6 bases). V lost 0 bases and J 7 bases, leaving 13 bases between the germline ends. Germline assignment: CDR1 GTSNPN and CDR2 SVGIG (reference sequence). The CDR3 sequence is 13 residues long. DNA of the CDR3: TGTGCCTGGAGTGTACAGGGATCTTGGGAGCAGTACTTC. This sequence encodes CAWSVQGSWEQYF.

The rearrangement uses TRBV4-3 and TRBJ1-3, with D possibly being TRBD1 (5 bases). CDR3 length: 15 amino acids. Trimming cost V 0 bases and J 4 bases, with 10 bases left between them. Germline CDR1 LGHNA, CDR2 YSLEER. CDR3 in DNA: TGCGCCAGCAGCCAAGATTGGGGCGCCGGAAACACCATATATTTT. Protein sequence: CASSQDWGAGNTIYF.

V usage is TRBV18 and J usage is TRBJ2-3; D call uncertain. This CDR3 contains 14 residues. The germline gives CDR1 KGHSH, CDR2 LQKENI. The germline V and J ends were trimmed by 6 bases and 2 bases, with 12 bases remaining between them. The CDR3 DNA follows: TGTGCCAGCTCGCCATTGGCACACACAGATACGCAGTATTTT. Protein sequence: CASSPLAHTDTQYF.

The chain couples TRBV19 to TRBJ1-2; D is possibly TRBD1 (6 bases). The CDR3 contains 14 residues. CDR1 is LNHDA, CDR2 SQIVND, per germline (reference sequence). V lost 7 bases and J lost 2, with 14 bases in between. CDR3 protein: CASNRQDLNYGYTF. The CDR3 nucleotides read TGTGCCAGTAACCGACAGGATCTGAACTATGGCTACACCTTC.

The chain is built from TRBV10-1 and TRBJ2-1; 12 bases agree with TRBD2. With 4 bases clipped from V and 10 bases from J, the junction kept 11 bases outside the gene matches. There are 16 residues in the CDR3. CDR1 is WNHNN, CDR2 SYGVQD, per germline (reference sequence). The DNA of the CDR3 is TGCGCCAGCAGTGGTTCTAGCGGGAGGGCCGTCAGGGAGCAGTTCTTC. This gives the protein CASSGSSGRAVREQFF.

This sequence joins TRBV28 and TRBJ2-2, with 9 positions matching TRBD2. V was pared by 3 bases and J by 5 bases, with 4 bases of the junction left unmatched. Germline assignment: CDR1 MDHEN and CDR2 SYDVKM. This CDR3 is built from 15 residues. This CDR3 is CASSFTLAGTGELFF. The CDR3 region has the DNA TGTGCCAGCAGTTTTACCCTAGCGGGAACCGGGGAGCTGTTTTTT.

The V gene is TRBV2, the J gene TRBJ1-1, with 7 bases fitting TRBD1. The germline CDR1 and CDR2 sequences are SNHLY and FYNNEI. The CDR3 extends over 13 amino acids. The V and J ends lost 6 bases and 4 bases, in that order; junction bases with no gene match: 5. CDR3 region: CASRSGTVTEAFF. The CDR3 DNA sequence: TGTGCCAGCAGGTCCGGGACAGTCACTGAAGCTTTCTTT.

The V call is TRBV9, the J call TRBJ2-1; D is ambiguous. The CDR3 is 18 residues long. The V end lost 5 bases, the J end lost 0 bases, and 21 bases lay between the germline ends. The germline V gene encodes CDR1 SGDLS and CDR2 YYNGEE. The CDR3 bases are TGTGCCAGCAGTCCGACCTGGCCCGGAGAGAGCTCCTACAATGAGCAGTTCTTC. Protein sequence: CASSPTWPGESSYNEQFF. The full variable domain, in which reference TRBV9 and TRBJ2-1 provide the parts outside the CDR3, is DSGVTQTPKHLITATGQRVTLRCSPRSGDLSVYWYQQSLDQGLQFLIQYYNGEERAKGNILERFSAQQFPDLHSELNLSSLELGDSALYFCASSPTWPGESSYNEQFFGPGTRLTVL.

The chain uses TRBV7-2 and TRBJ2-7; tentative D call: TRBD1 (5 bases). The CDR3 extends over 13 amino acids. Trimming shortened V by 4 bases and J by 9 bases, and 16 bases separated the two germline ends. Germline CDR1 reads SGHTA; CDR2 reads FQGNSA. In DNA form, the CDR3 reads TGTGCCAGCAGCTCGACAGTGACTTCAGCGCAGTACTTC. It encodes CASSSTVTSAQYF.

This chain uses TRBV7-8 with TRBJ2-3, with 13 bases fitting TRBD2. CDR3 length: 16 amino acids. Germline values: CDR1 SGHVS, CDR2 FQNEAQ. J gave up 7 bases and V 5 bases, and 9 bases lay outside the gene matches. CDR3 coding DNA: TGTGCCAGCAGCCCCAAACTAGCGGGAGGGCCGAATACGCAGTATTTT. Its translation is CASSPKLAGGPNTQYF.

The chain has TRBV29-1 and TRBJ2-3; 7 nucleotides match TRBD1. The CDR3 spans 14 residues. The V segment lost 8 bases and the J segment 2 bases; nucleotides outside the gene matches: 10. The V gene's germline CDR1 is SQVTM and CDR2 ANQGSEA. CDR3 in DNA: TGCAGCCTCGCCGGGACAGCGGACACAGATACGCAGTATTTT. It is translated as CSLAGTADTDTQYF.

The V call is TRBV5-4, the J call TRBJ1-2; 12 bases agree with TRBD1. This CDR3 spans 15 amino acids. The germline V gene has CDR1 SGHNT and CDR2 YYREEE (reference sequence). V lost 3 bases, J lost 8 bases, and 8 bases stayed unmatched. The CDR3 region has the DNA TGTGCCAGCAGCTCTCCGGGACAGGGGGCGAAGGGCTACACCTTC. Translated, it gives CASSSPGQGAKGYTF. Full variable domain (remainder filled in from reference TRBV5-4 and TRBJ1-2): ETGVTQSPTHLIKTRGQQVTLRCSSQSGHNTVSWYQQALGQGPQFIFQYYREEENGRGNFPPRFSGLQFPNYSSELNVNALELDDSALYLCASSSPGQGAKGYTFGSGTRLTVV.

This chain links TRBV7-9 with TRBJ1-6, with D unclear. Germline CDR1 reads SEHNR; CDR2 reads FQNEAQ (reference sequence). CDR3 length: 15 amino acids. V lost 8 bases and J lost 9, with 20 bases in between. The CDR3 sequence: CASSPVLNWGSPLHF. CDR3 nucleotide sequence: TGTGCCAGCTCCCCTGTTCTCAATTGGGGTTCACCCCTCCACTTT.

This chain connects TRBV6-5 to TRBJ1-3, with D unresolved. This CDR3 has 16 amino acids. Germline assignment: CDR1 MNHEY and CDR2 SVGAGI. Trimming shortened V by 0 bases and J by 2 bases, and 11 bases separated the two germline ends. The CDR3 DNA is TGTGCCAGCAGTTACTCCGGACCCCTGGCTGGAAACACCATATATTTT. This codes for CASSYSGPLAGNTIYF.

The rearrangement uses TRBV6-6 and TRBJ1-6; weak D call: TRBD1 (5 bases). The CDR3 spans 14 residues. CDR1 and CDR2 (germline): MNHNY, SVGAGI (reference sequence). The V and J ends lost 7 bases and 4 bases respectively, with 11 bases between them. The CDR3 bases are TGTGCCAGCAAAAATAGACAGTATAATTCACCCCTCCACTTT. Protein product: CASKNRQYNSPLHF.